This T cell receptor beta chain originates from a study of cytomegalovirus exposure and HLA in healthy donors. Study results and caveats: Indistinguishable V segments, including TRBV6-2 and TRBV6-3, were excluded. There were a few CMV-associated chains whose specificity for CMV antigens was confirmed in vitro. A list of 150 or so TCR beta chains associated with cytomegalovirus was given.

This CDR3 is 14 amino acids long. Germline lookup yields CDR1 SGHRS and CDR2 YFSETQ. V was clipped by 4 bases and J by 4 bases; unmatched bases: 5. On this clone itself: Antigen unknown.

13 Jbeta primers and 60 Vbeta primers were used for the PCR. Produced via immunoSEQ multiplex PCR; TCRdb's table is partial and in-frame only. Recorded for this sample: around 75,000 clones. The sample taken for sequencing was PBMCs. This chain connects TRBV5-1 to TRBJ2-3; 8 nucleotides match TRBD2. This TCR was recovered from a boy aged 10-17 years in good health and CMV-seronegative. CDR3 region: CASSLERGPDTQYF. CDR3 DNA sequence: TGCGCCAGCAGCCTTGAGCGGGGGCCAGATACGCAGTATTTT.